Presented here are 12 T cell receptor beta chains from one specimen sequenced in a study of cytomegalovirus exposure and HLA in healthy donors. The study ran its PCR with 60 Vbeta and 13 Jbeta primers. Generated by immunoSEQ multiplex PCR, the TCRdb table keeps only in-frame clones and is missing some. The sample consists of around 150,000 clones, about 82% of them appearing once. The source material was PBMCs. These TCRs come from a man younger than 45 in good health.

This sequence joins TRBV27 and TRBJ2-3; 10 positions agree with TRBD2. The CDR3 is 16 amino acids. From germline, CDR1 is MNHEY and CDR2 SMNVEV (reference sequence). Trimming took 2 bases from V and 2 from J; bases not matched to a gene: 4. The CDR3 reads CASSLGGLAVTDTQYF. In nucleotides, the CDR3 is TGTGCCAGCAGTTTAGGAGGACTAGCGGTCACAGATACGCAGTATTTT.

This clone was picked up one time. The rearrangement joins TRBV28 to TRBJ1-2, with TRBD1 identical over 7 bases. This CDR3 is 14 amino acids long. Germline assignment: CDR1 MDHEN and CDR2 SYDVKM. V shed 3 bases, J shed 13 bases, and the junction held 14 bases outside the gene matches. CDR3 sequence (DNA): TGTGCCAGCAGTTTTCTAACTCGGGACAGCCGTGCCACCTTC. Its translation is CASSFLTRDSRATF.

V usage is TRBV19 and J usage is TRBJ2-3, with TRBD1 matching 8 bases. Losses at the gene ends were 2 bases for V and 0 bases for J; bases not matched to a gene: 4. This CDR3 comprises 16 residues. Germline lookup yields CDR1 LNHDA and CDR2 SQIVND (reference sequence). The CDR3 nucleotides read TGTGCCAGTAGTATAAGGGACAGGCCCAGCACAGATACGCAGTATTTT. It translates to CASSIRDRPSTDTQYF.

The chain employs TRBV5-1 and TRBJ1-6; 9 bases fit TRBD1. The CDR3 has 14 amino acids. Germline lookup yields CDR1 SGHRS and CDR2 YFSETQ. Trimming at V came to 6 bases and at J to 14 bases, leaving 12 bases not matched to a gene. The CDR3 DNA reads TGCGCCAGCACCCCCGGGACAGGGACGAGTACCCTCCACTTT. It encodes CASTPGTGTSTLHF.

The chain joins TRBV5-1 to TRBJ1-4; D is perhaps TRBD1 (6 bases). CDR3 size: 15 residues. Trimming pared 4 bases from V and 0 bases from J, leaving 10 bases between. Looked up from germline, CDR1 is SGHRS and CDR2 is YFSETQ. The CDR3 DNA reads TGCGCCAGCAGCCCGGGGACAACAACTAATGAAAAACTGTTTTTT. Protein product: CASSPGTTTNEKLFF.

The gene calls are TRBV7-6 and TRBJ2-1; TRBD2 matches 12 bases. The CDR3 totals 20 residues. With V trimmed by 5 bases and J by 0 bases, 14 bases remained unmatched. Germline CDR1 SGHVS, CDR2 FNYEAQ. The CDR3 protein is CASSPDRTSGAGSSYNEQFF. DNA of the CDR3: TGTGCCAGCAGCCCAGACCGGACTAGCGGGGCTGGAAGCTCCTACAATGAGCAGTTCTTC.

The chain couples TRBV30 to TRBJ2-7, with D tentatively TRBD1 (6 bases). This CDR3 comprises 12 residues. V lost 5 bases to trimming and J lost 4 bases, with 12 bases between them. CDR1 is GTSNPN and CDR2 is SVGIG in the germline V gene (reference sequence). The CDR3 loop is CAWGPGVYEQYF. CDR3 DNA sequence: TGTGCCTGGGGGCCAGGGGTGTACGAGCAGTACTTC. The whole variable domain, filled in from reference TRBV30 and TRBJ2-7, reads SQTIHQWPATLVQPVGSPLSLECTVEGTSNPNLYWYRQAAGRGLQLLFYSVGIGQISSEVPQNLSASRPQDRQFILSSKKLLLSDSGFYLCAWGPGVYEQYFGPGTRLTVT.

This clone occurred a few times. The chain employs TRBV2 and TRBJ2-1; the match to TRBD2 covers 7 bases. The CDR3 is 14 amino acids. Trimming took 4 bases from V and 5 from J; bases not matched to a gene: 5. The V gene's germline CDR1 is SNHLY and CDR2 FYNNEI. In nucleotides, the CDR3 is TGTGCCAGCAGTGGGGCTAGCGGCCACAATGAGCAGTTCTTC. Translated, it gives CASSGASGHNEQFF. Full variable domain (missing parts from reference TRBV2 and TRBJ2-1): EPEVTQTPSHQVTQMGQEVILRCVPISNHLYFYWYRQILGQKVEFLVSFYNNEISEKSEIFDDQFSVERPDGSNFTLKIRSTKLEDSAMYFCASSGASGHNEQFFGPGTRLTVL.

There are a few counts of this clone. The rearrangement links TRBV2 to TRBJ2-2, with 12 bases lining up with TRBD2. CDR3 size: 15 residues. Germline CDR1 and CDR2: SNHLY and FYNNEI. V lost 6 bases to trimming and J lost 7 bases; unmatched junction nucleotides: 6. The CDR3 coding sequence is TGTGCCAGCAGCGGGACTAGCGGGTTTGACGGGGAGCTGTTTTTT. Protein sequence: CASSGTSGFDGELFF.

This clone was counted only a few times. The V and J genes are TRBV7-9 and TRBJ2-1; TRBD1 matches 7 bases. This CDR3 is built from 15 residues. Trimming cost V 4 bases and J 9 bases; bases outside gene matches: 12. Per germline, CDR1 SEHNR and CDR2 FQNEAQ (reference sequence). CDR3 DNA: TGTGCCAGCAGCTCTTCTAGGGGGCCGGTTACTGAGCAGTTCTTC. Translation gives CASSSSRGPVTEQFF. The complete variable domain, with remaining parts taken from reference TRBV7-9 and TRBJ2-1, reads DTGVSQNPRHKITKRGQNVTFRCDPISEHNRLYWYRQTLGQGPEFLTYFQNEAQLEKSRLLSDRFSAERPKGSFSTLEIQRTEQGDSAMYLCASSSSRGPVTEQFFGPGTRLTVL.

This clone was recorded once. For the CDR3, the DNA is TGTGCCAGCAGCGTAGCTACGGGAGACCTGACCCAGTACTTC. Amino acids: CASSVATGDLTQYF. This chain connects TRBV9 to TRBJ2-5; tentative D call: TRBD2 (6 bases). V lost 0 bases, J lost 7 bases, and 13 bases lay in between. The CDR3 totals 14 residues. In germline, CDR1 is SGDLS, CDR2 YYNGEE.

V and J are TRBV30 and TRBJ2-5; TRBD1 matches at 9 bases. The J call may be faulty, since TRBJ2-7 better matches the DNA end. The CDR3 covers 14 residues. Germline assignment: CDR1 GTSNPN and CDR2 SVGIG (reference sequence). In DNA, the CDR3 is TGTGCCTGGGATGGGACAGGGACTTCCTACGAGCAGTACTTC. Translating it yields CAWDGTGTSYEQYF.